This T cell receptor beta chain was documented in a study of OX40 agonist ivuxolimab in advanced cancers. Study observations and caveats: There was clonal expansion of CD4+ and CD8+ blood T cells by week 6 at 0.1 to 3.0 mg/kg. Among T cells, CD8+ cells averaged more expanded clones than CD4+ cells.

TCRdb keeps only in-frame clones here, not all; method: immunoSEQ multiplex PCR. The repertoire holds 65,000 to 80,000 clones, with 70% to 90% as singletons. J gave up 7 bases and V 1 base, and 4 bases lay outside the gene matches. From germline, CDR1 is MGHRA and CDR2 YSYEKL. The CDR3 extends over 14 amino acids. For this clone: Antigen unknown.

The J gene is TRBJ2-1, the V gene TRBV4-1, with 7 bases matching TRBD2. This clonotype was obtained from an adult with an advanced solid tumor such as melanoma, head and neck, liver or kidney cancer. The sample in question was CD4+ or CD8+ T cells sorted from blood, obtained in a trial of the OX40 agonist ivuxolimab. CDR3 sequence: CASSQGEGWNEQFF. CDR3 nucleotides: TGCGCCAGCAGCCAAGGGGAGGGGTGGAATGAGCAGTTCTTC.